The 18 T cell receptor beta chains in this list originate from one sample, sequenced in a study of blood T cell repertoires in COVID-19. Method: immunoSEQ multiplex PCR; TCRdb's copy keeps in-frame clones and lacks some. Among 150,000 to 200,000 clones, about 88% were seen once, and the ten largest hold 2.5% to 3%. The sequenced sample was peripheral blood. Receptors originate from a woman between 25 and 40 years old with active or convalescent COVID-19.

The J gene is TRBJ1-1, the V gene TRBV6-5, with 8 positions matching TRBD1. Looked up from germline, CDR1 is MNHEY and CDR2 is SVGAGI. V shed 10 bases, J shed 13 bases, and the junction held 8 bases outside the gene matches. CDR3 length: 10 residues. The CDR3 DNA reads TGTGCCAACCAGGACAGGGACGATTTCTTT. Encoded protein: CANQDRDDFF.

The chain recombines TRBV14 with TRBJ1-4; tentative D call: TRBD1 (6 bases). The germline CDR1 and CDR2 sequences are SGHDN and FVKESK. CDR3 length: 15 residues. V dropped 3 bases and J dropped 0 bases, with 8 bases sitting between them. CDR3 in DNA: TGTGCCAGCAGCCAGGGACAAACAACTAATGAAAAACTGTTTTTT. Its translation is CASSQGQTTNEKLFF.

The chain recombines TRBV10-1 with TRBJ2-7; D not resolved. The germline CDR1 and CDR2 sequences are WNHNN and SYGVQD (reference sequence). Deletions cut 0 bases from V and 12 bases from J, with 12 bases between. This CDR3 contains 12 residues. DNA for the CDR3: TGCGCCAGCAGTGAGTCGGCCCATCCACGGTACTTC. Its protein product is CASSESAHPRYF.

A few counts support this clone. This rearrangement joins TRBV7-8 to TRBJ2-5, with TRBD2 identical over 11 bases. Germline V lookup: CDR1 SGHVS, CDR2 FQNEAQ. The CDR3 spans 16 residues. After removal of 6 bases from V and 4 bases from J, the junction contained 10 bases not matched to a gene. The CDR3 DNA sequence: TGTGCCAGCAGTCAGACTAGCGGGGCCTCCGGAGAGACCCAGTACTTC. Translation: CASSQTSGASGETQYF.

The CDR3 loop is CASSFRGQDGYTF. In nucleotides, the CDR3 is TGTGCCAGCAGTTTTAGGGGGCAGGATGGCTACACCTTC. V usage is TRBV27 and J usage is TRBJ1-2; 7 bases line up with TRBD1. J gave up 6 bases and V 3 bases, and 4 bases lay outside the gene matches. The CDR3 loop spans 13 amino acids. CDR1 is MNHEY and CDR2 is SMNVEV in the germline V gene (reference sequence).

CDR3 DNA: TGTGCCATCAGTGGAACAGGGGGCCCTGAAGCTTTCTTT. It translates to CAISGTGGPEAFF. This chain links TRBV10-3 with TRBJ1-1; TRBD1 matches at 9 bases. The J segment lost 6 bases and the V segment lost 4 bases, leaving 3 bases of the junction unmatched. CDR1 and CDR2 (germline): ENHRY, SYGVKD. CDR3 size: 13 residues.

The V gene is TRBV3-1 (or the pseudogene TRBV3-2), the J gene TRBJ2-3; 7 nucleotides line up with TRBD1. Looked up from germline, CDR1 is LGHDT and CDR2 is YNNKEL (reference sequence). With V trimmed by 1 base and J by 0 bases, 4 bases remained unmatched. This CDR3 has 16 residues. CDR3 residues: CASSQGIQGSTDTQYF. CDR3 in DNA: TGTGCCAGCAGCCAAGGCATACAGGGGAGCACAGATACGCAGTATTTT.

The chain uses TRBV6-2 or TRBV6-3 and TRBJ1-5; perhaps TRBD1 as D (5 bases). This CDR3 comprises 14 residues. Per the germline V gene, CDR1 is MNHEY and CDR2 is SVGEGT. With 5 bases removed from V and 7 bases from J, the gap between germline ends came to 15 bases. The CDR3 region is CASSRDSLWQPQHF. The CDR3, as DNA: TGTGCCAGCAGTCGCGACAGCCTGTGGCAGCCCCAGCATTTT.

This clone was recorded only once. The V and J genes are TRBV5-6 and TRBJ2-5; 11 bases match TRBD2. V lost 4 bases, J lost 1 base, and 3 bases stayed unmatched. Germline CDR1 is SGHDT and CDR2 is YYEEEE. The CDR3 is 15 residues long. CDR3 DNA: TGTGCCAGCAGCCGGACTAGCGGGCTCCAAGAGACCCAGTACTTC. Residues: CASSRTSGLQETQYF.

This clone has a handful of counts. The chain carries TRBV2 and TRBJ1-2; TRBD1 is a possible D gene (6 bases). V lost 5 bases and J lost 5, with 15 bases in between. The CDR3 has 14 amino acids. Per the germline V gene, CDR1 is SNHLY and CDR2 is FYNNEI. CDR3 residues: CASSRTGTSYGYTF. As DNA, the CDR3 is TGTGCCAGCAGTAGAACCGGGACATCATATGGCTACACCTTC.

The chain is built from TRBV11-3 and TRBJ1-4, with a weak D call TRBD1 (5 bases). Germline values: CDR1 SGHNT, CDR2 YENEEA. V was trimmed by 0 bases and J by 7 bases, leaving 12 bases between them. The length of the CDR3 is 15 residues. CDR3 nucleotide sequence: TGTGCCAGCAGCTTAGATGTCCAGGGAGGTGAAAAACTGTTTTTT. This sequence encodes CASSLDVQGGEKLFF.

CDR3 protein: CASSSRNTEAFF. The CDR3 DNA sequence: TGCGCCAGCAGTTCGAGGAACACTGAAGCTTTCTTT. The gene calls are TRBV10-2 and TRBJ1-1; D not resolved. V was trimmed by 5 bases and J by 1 base, leaving 5 bases between them. Germline CDR1 and CDR2: WSHSY and SAAADI. This CDR3 has 12 residues.

V and J are TRBV9 and TRBJ2-1, with 8 bases lining up with TRBD2. The germline V gene has CDR1 SGDLS and CDR2 YYNGEE. There are 14 residues in the CDR3. Trimming removed 1 base from V and 8 bases from J; junction bases left unmatched: 5. The CDR3 region has the DNA TGTGCCAGCAGCGTAAGCGGGAGTTCGGATGAGCAGTTCTTC. This gives the protein CASSVSGSSDEQFF.

V is TRBV7-2 and J is TRBJ2-7; 8 nucleotides agree with TRBD1. Germline V gene lookup returns CDR1 SGHTA and CDR2 FQGNSA. V shed 5 bases, J shed 5 bases, and the junction held 8 bases outside the gene matches. CDR3 length: 14 residues. In DNA form, the CDR3 reads TGTGCCAGCAGCGATAATTCGGACAGGGACGAGCAGTACTTC. This sequence encodes CASSDNSDRDEQYF.

In its sample, this clone was seen a few times. The chain is built from TRBV3-1 (or the pseudogene TRBV3-2) and TRBJ1-1, with 9 bases matching TRBD1. V shed 2 bases, J shed 9 bases, and the junction held 7 bases outside the gene matches. CDR1 and CDR2 from the germline V gene are LGHDT and YNNKEL (reference sequence). The CDR3 loop spans 14 amino acids. The CDR3 protein is CASSQRDRDRKAFF. CDR3 sequence (DNA): TGTGCCAGCAGCCAACGGGACAGGGACAGGAAAGCTTTCTTT.

The rearrangement uses TRBV7-5 and TRBJ1-5; the table names TRBD1, a call not compared with the DNA. TRBV7-5 is a pseudogene segment. This CDR3 is built from 14 residues. The CDR3 sequence: CARRPTGSGQPQHF. DNA of the CDR3: TGTGCCAGAAGACCTACAGGGTCGGGTCAGCCCCAGCATTTT.

The chain employs TRBV9 and TRBJ2-4; 15 positions match TRBD2. The trim removed 5 bases at V and 1 base at J, leaving 4 bases unmatched. The germline gives CDR1 SGDLS, CDR2 YYNGEE. The CDR3 extends over 17 amino acids. In DNA, the CDR3 is TGTGCCAGCAGTCGGACTAGCGGGAGGGCCGCCAAAAACATTCAGTACTTC. It codes for CASSRTSGRAAKNIQYF.

V and J are TRBV3-1 (or the pseudogene TRBV3-2) and TRBJ1-2; 9 nucleotides align to TRBD1. The junction had 5 bases not matched to a gene; V was cut back by 1 base and J by 2 bases. The CDR3 sequence is 16 residues long. From germline, CDR1 is LGHDT and CDR2 YNNKEL (reference sequence). The CDR3 sequence: CASSQGGQGSNYGYTF. The CDR3 DNA sequence: TGTGCCAGCAGCCAAGGGGGACAGGGTTCCAACTATGGCTACACCTTC.